The T cell receptor beta chain described here comes from a study of a mutant IDH1 vaccine in newly diagnosed glioma. Overall study: Treated individuals were about 60% male and roughly 40% female, averaging about 40 years of age. Therapy received beforehand was radiotherapy, temozolomide, or both, with most patients given both. Study conclusions and caveats: Top-clonotype changes in peripheral T cells seemed unrelated to pseudoprogression.

The CDR3 covers 14 residues. The ends were cut back, 1 base at V and 4 bases at J, with 10 bases in the middle. Germline CDR1 is LNHDA and CDR2 is SQIVND (reference sequence). Sequenced by immunoSEQ multiplex PCR; TCRdb stores in-frame clones only, minus some. Among 70,000 to 95,000 clones listed, 82% were seen once. Time point indicated: baseline, week 1 (first vaccination visit). Treatment in this sample: pre-vaccination baseline after standard-of-care therapy. Donors had new WHO grade 3 or 4 IDH1-mutant, ATRX-lost astrocytomas. Comments on this clone: Its cognate antigen is unknown.

V gene TRBV19 combines with J gene TRBJ2-5; D may match TRBD1 or TRBD2 (6 bases each). Here the sequenced sample was PBMCs, taken from a glioma patient treated with radiotherapy, temozolomide or both. This receptor was identified in a man aged 35 to 55 with glioma. Some clones in this sample may be carry-over from other donors' samples. CDR3 protein: CASSIVGGSETQYF. Here the CDR3 DNA reads TGTGCCAGTAGTATAGTCGGGGGCTCAGAGACCCAGTACTTC.